The next 17 T cell receptor beta chains were all read from a single sample in a study of response to subunit inactivated influenza vaccine. Via MiXCR, TCRdb re-called the RT-PCR reads, giving one row per CDR3 protein. The profile shows 500,000 to 600,000 distinct CDR3 sequences, about 12% of them singletons. Sequenced material: PBMCs from blood, taken on the day of vaccination. These receptor sequences come from a man aged 50-59 years who received an inactivated influenza vaccine.

Many counts were recorded for this clonotype. Its ends do not fully match the called genes, so a read error is possible. The V call is TRBV5-1, the J call TRBJ2-2; weak D call: TRBD1 (5 bases). There are 14 residues in the CDR3. The germline gives CDR1 SGHRS, CDR2 YFSETQ. CDR3 sequence reads: CASSLTANTGELFF. For the CDR3, the DNA is TGTGCCAGCTCACTGACAGCAAACACCGGGGAGCTGTTTTTT.

The DNA of the CDR3 is TGTGCCAGCAGCCGGCGGCAGTTAGCAGATACGCAGTATTTT. Its protein is CASSRRQLADTQYF. The chain carries TRBV5-6 and TRBJ2-3, with D unresolved. The germline V gene encodes CDR1 SGHDT and CDR2 YYEEEE. This CDR3 has 14 amino acids. Trimming removed 4 bases from V and 4 bases from J, with 13 bases in between.

The chain recombines TRBV30 with TRBJ2-7, with D tentatively TRBD1 or TRBD2 (6 bases each). Per germline, CDR1 GTSNPN and CDR2 SVGIG (reference sequence). The CDR3 sequence is 16 residues long. Trimming took off 0 bases at V and 3 bases at J, with 18 bases between the two ends. The CDR3 nucleotides are TGTGCCTGGAGTGTACGTCGGGGGCCCATATACTACGAGCAGTACTTC. Translated, it gives CAWSVRRGPIYYEQYF.

A few counts support this clonotype. This sequence joins TRBV29-1 and TRBJ1-2; D unclear. The V and J ends lost 2 bases and 3 bases respectively, with 7 bases between them. The CDR3 sequence is 12 residues long. From germline, CDR1 is SQVTM and CDR2 ANQGSEA. CDR3: CSVEKRDYGYTF. Here the CDR3 DNA reads TGCAGCGTTGAAAAGCGGGACTATGGCTACACCTTC.

J is TRBJ2-5 and V is TRBV12-3 or TRBV12-4, with D possibly being TRBD1 or TRBD2 (6 bases each). V lost 2 bases and J lost 7, with 11 bases in between. The CDR3 has 13 amino acids. The CDR3 sequence is CASSLQGGGTQYF. CDR3 nucleotide sequence: TGTGCCAGCAGTTTACAAGGGGGAGGGACCCAGTACTTC.

The chain recombines TRBV6-2 or TRBV6-3 with TRBJ2-2; 8 positions match TRBD2. The V segment lost 6 bases and the J segment 3 bases; nucleotides outside the gene matches: 12. There are 17 residues in the CDR3. CDR1 MNHEY and CDR2 SVGEGT come from the germline V gene. This CDR3 is CASSQGRTSTDTGELFF. DNA of the CDR3: TGTGCCAGCAGCCAGGGCCGGACTAGCACTGACACCGGGGAGCTGTTTTTT.

The chain carries TRBV5-1 and TRBJ2-1, with 8 bases fitting TRBD2. The length of the CDR3 is 16 residues. The V and J ends lost 7 bases and 0 bases, in that order; junction bases with no gene match: 9. The germline V gene encodes CDR1 SGHRS and CDR2 YFSETQ. In DNA, the CDR3 is TGCGCCAGCCACGGGGGGGGGGCAAGCTCCTACAATGAGCAGTTCTTC. Translating gives CASHGGGASSYNEQFF.

This clonotype was found a few times. The CDR3 protein is CASKKERGLLVQYF. The CDR3 DNA reads as TGTGCCAGCAAAAAAGAGCGGGGGCTCCTCGTGCAGTACTTC. J is TRBJ2-7 and V is TRBV28; TRBD2 agrees at 8 bases. This CDR3 has 14 residues. V shed 7 bases and J 9 bases; nucleotides not matched to a gene: 14. Germline V gives CDR1 MDHEN, CDR2 SYDVKM.

This clonotype occurred a few times. The chain uses TRBV12-3 or TRBV12-4 and TRBJ2-1, with 8 nucleotides matching TRBD2. CDR3 length: 18 amino acids. V was clipped by 3 bases and J by 6 bases; unmatched bases: 16. CDR3: CASSFRATQSGSPNEQFF. The CDR3 DNA is TGTGCCAGCAGTTTTAGGGCCACCCAAAGCGGGAGCCCCAATGAGCAGTTCTTC.

At least ten counts were recorded for this clonotype. The gene calls are TRBV5-6 and TRBJ1-2; D unresolved. This CDR3 is 15 amino acids long. Germline CDR1 reads SGHDT; CDR2 reads YYEEEE. Trimming removed 2 bases at V and 6 bases at J, with 17 bases between. The CDR3: CASSFSGRTYDGYTF. Written as DNA, the CDR3 is TGTGCCAGCAGCTTTAGCGGACGTACATACGATGGCTACACCTTC.

The chain uses TRBV30 and TRBJ2-1, with unresolved D. The germline gives CDR1 GTSNPN, CDR2 SVGIG (reference sequence). This CDR3 comprises 11 residues. V shed 0 bases and J shed 8 bases, with 5 bases lying between them. The DNA of the CDR3 is TGTGCCTGGAGTGTAAGGGATGAGCAGTTCTTC. Amino acid sequence: CAWSVRDEQFF.

The chain uses TRBV5-1 and TRBJ2-1, with 8 bases aligning to TRBD1. Germline values: CDR1 SGHRS, CDR2 YFSETQ. This CDR3 has 14 amino acids. Germline trimming cut 3 bases from V and 5 bases from J; bases unmatched to any gene: 4. The CDR3 coding sequence is TGCGCCAGCAGCTCGGGACAGGAAAACAATGAGCAGTTCTTC. Its translation: CASSSGQENNEQFF. The full variable domain, its missing parts supplied by reference TRBV5-1 and TRBJ2-1, is KAGVTQTPRYLIKTRGQQVTLSCSPISGHRSVSWYQQTPGQGLQFLFEYFSETQRNKGNFPGRFSGRQFSNSRSEMNVSTLELGDSALYLCASSSGQENNEQFFGPGTRLTVL.

The genes are TRBV3-1 and TRBJ2-7; TRBD2 is a possible D gene (6 bases). CDR3 size: 15 residues. Trimming cost V 0 bases and J 0 bases, with 9 bases left between them. Per germline, CDR1 LGHDT and CDR2 YNNKEL (reference sequence). Here the CDR3 DNA reads TGTGCCAGCAGCCAAGAGGGACTGACCTCCTACGAGCAGTACTTC. Amino acids: CASSQEGLTSYEQYF.

The chain uses TRBV28 and TRBJ2-7; 11 bases align to TRBD1. V lost 6 bases and J lost 1; bases outside the gene matches: 5. CDR3 length: 15 residues. The germline CDR1 and CDR2 sequences are MDHEN and SYDVKM. This chain's CDR3 is CASRIGQGASYEQYF. The CDR3, as DNA: TGTGCCAGCAGGATTGGACAGGGGGCTTCCTACGAGCAGTACTTC.

The chain carries TRBV5-5 and TRBJ1-1; the D is unclear. V was pared by 1 base and J by 3 bases, with 10 bases between. This CDR3 contains 14 residues. Germline loops: CDR1 SGHKS, CDR2 YYEKEE (reference sequence). DNA for the CDR3: TGTGCCAGCAGCTTGTTGGTAGATCACACTGAAGCTTTCTTT. Translated, it gives CASSLLVDHTEAFF. The full variable domain, with the rest looked up from reference TRBV5-5 and TRBJ1-1, is DAGVTQSPTHLIKTRGQQVTLRCSPISGHKSVSWYQQVLGQGPQFIFQYYEKEERGRGNFPDRFSARQFPNYSSELNVNALLLGDSALYLCASSLLVDHTEAFFGQGTRLTVV.

With regard to this clonotype: Since the CDR3 does not end with the conserved phenylalanine or tryptophan, this likely comes from a read error. It is unclear where the CDR3 begins or ends on the DNA, so no DNA is shown, and the CDR3 is as TCRdb lists it. This chain uses TRBV5-1 with TRBJ2-7. The CDR3 is 13 amino acids long, termini counted. The V gene's germline CDR1 is SGHRS and CDR2 YFSETQ. CDR3 sequence: CASSLEGTGNLVC.

The chain carries TRBV29-1 and TRBJ2-5, with 15 nucleotides matching TRBD2. V gave up 6 bases and J gave up 2 bases; unmatched junction bases: 7. The CDR3 totals 16 residues. Germline V gene sequence: CDR1 SQVTM, CDR2 ANQGSEA. The CDR3 loop reads CSVLGTSGRTQETQYF. CDR3 nucleotides: TGCAGCGTCCTAGGGACTAGCGGGAGGACACAAGAGACCCAGTACTTC.